Below are 31 T cell receptor beta chains sequenced from a single sample in a study of blood T cell repertoires in COVID-19. The table came from immunoSEQ multiplex PCR; TCRdb's copy has only in-frame clones and leaves some out. The sample has 330,000 or so clones, 87% seen once. The sample taken for sequencing was peripheral blood. These receptors originate from a man aged 25-45 years with COVID-19, enrolled during active disease.

The rearrangement links TRBV7-7 to TRBJ2-1, with 7 bases lining up with TRBD1. CDR1 and CDR2 (germline): SSHAT, FNYEAQ (reference sequence). The J segment lost 9 bases and the V segment lost 1 base, leaving 6 bases of the junction unmatched. The CDR3 is made up of 14 amino acids. Here the CDR3 DNA reads TGTGCCAGCAGCTTAGAACAGGGGTTGGGTGAGCAGTTCTTC. Encoded protein: CASSLEQGLGEQFF.

Comments on this clone: The same CDR3 is also encoded by other DNA sequences in this sample. This chain links TRBV5-1 with TRBJ1-1; 7 nucleotides match TRBD1. The trim removed 4 bases at V and 1 base at J, leaving 4 bases unmatched. CDR1 is SGHRS, CDR2 YFSETQ, per germline. This CDR3 is 14 amino acids long. The CDR3 bases are TGCGCCAGCAGCCCGGGGACAGCGAACACTGAAGCTTTCTTT. Its translation: CASSPGTANTEAFF.

V usage is TRBV6-2 or TRBV6-3 and J usage is TRBJ2-7; possible D gene TRBD1, 5 bases. The CDR3 consists of 13 residues. Trimming removed 6 bases at V and 3 bases at J, with 12 bases between. CDR1 and CDR2 from the germline V gene are MNHEY and SVGEGT. CDR3 in amino acids: CASSRGHFYEQYF. DNA of the CDR3: TGTGCCAGCAGCCGAGGACATTTCTACGAGCAGTACTTC.

The rearrangement links TRBV7-2 to TRBJ2-7, with D tentatively TRBD1 (6 bases). CDR3 size: 14 residues. Germline V gene sequence: CDR1 SGHTA, CDR2 FQGNSA. V dropped 1 base and J dropped 3 bases, with 10 bases sitting between them. The chain's CDR3 is CASSLERGIYEQYF. The CDR3 region has the DNA TGTGCCAGCAGCTTAGAGAGGGGGATCTACGAGCAGTACTTC.

This clone has a single count. V is TRBV28 and J is TRBJ1-1; D uncertain. This CDR3 is built from 12 residues. Germline V gene data show CDR1 as MDHEN and CDR2 as SYDVKM. The V and J ends lost 4 bases and 8 bases respectively, with 11 bases between them. CDR3 region: CASSSGREEAFF. Written as DNA, the CDR3 is TGTGCCAGCAGTTCCGGACGGGAAGAAGCTTTCTTT.

The CDR3 loop reads CASSSGNSYEQYF. Here the CDR3 DNA reads TGTGCCAGCTCCTCCGGGAACTCCTACGAGCAGTACTTC. The rearrangement joins TRBV18 to TRBJ2-7, with D possibly matching TRBD2 (5 bases). This CDR3 is 13 amino acids long. Per germline, CDR1 KGHSH and CDR2 LQKENI. V dropped 6 bases and J dropped 0 bases, with 9 bases sitting between them.

This sequence joins TRBV5-1 and TRBJ1-2, with 9 bases lining up with TRBD1. J gave up 5 bases and V 4 bases, and 12 bases lay outside the gene matches. Germline loops: CDR1 SGHRS, CDR2 YFSETQ. CDR3 size: 16 residues. In DNA form, the CDR3 reads TGCGCCAGCAGCCCTACTCCGGGACAGGGTTTATATGGCTACACCTTC. Translated: CASSPTPGQGLYGYTF.

This chain connects TRBV5-6 to TRBJ2-3, with a weak D call TRBD2 (7 bases). The CDR3 length is 15 residues. CDR1 is SGHDT, CDR2 YYEEEE, per germline. V was cut by 1 base and J by 4 bases, with 13 bases left in between. CDR3 amino acids: CASSLRGAPPDTQYF. For the CDR3, the DNA is TGTGCCAGCAGCTTGCGGGGGGCGCCCCCAGATACGCAGTATTTT.

The chain joins TRBV5-1 to TRBJ2-2, with D possibly being TRBD1 (6 bases). The CDR3 has 15 residues. The V end was cut by 4 bases, the J end by 0 bases, with 10 bases between. CDR1 SGHRS and CDR2 YFSETQ come from the germline V gene. The CDR3 sequence is CASSTGTTNTGELFF. Here the CDR3 DNA reads TGCGCCAGCAGCACCGGGACAACGAACACCGGGGAGCTGTTTTTT.

The chain combines TRBV5-6 with TRBJ1-1; TRBD1 matches at 9 bases. Germline loops: CDR1 SGHDT, CDR2 YYEEEE. Trimming cost V 3 bases and J 1 base; bases outside gene matches: 4. CDR3 size: 15 residues. CDR3 sequence (DNA): TGTGCCAGCAGCTCTATGGGACAGGGGAACACTGAAGCTTTCTTT. This translates into CASSSMGQGNTEAFF.

The chain joins TRBV20-1 to TRBJ1-3, with D tentatively TRBD1 (5 bases). Germline V gene sequence: CDR1 DFQATT, CDR2 SNEGSKA (reference sequence). The length of the CDR3 is 15 residues. V lost 3 bases and J 0 bases, leaving 12 bases between the germline ends. CDR3 in amino acids: CSASGRAFSGNTIYF. Written as DNA, the CDR3 is TGCAGTGCTAGTGGCAGGGCCTTCTCTGGAAACACCATATATTTT.

The chain uses TRBV9 and TRBJ2-2; 8 nucleotides line up with TRBD2. CDR1 and CDR2 (germline): SGDLS, YYNGEE. Trimming cost V 4 bases and J 2 bases; bases outside gene matches: 10. The CDR3 loop spans 17 amino acids. The DNA of the CDR3 is TGTGCCAGCAGCACCCGAAGGGCGGGGGGCAACACCGGGGAGCTGTTTTTT. It is translated as CASSTRRAGGNTGELFF. The full variable domain, in which reference TRBV9 and TRBJ2-2 provide the parts outside the CDR3, is DSGVTQTPKHLITATGQRVTLRCSPRSGDLSVYWYQQSLDQGLQFLIQYYNGEERAKGNILERFSAQQFPDLHSELNLSSLELGDSALYFCASSTRRAGGNTGELFFGEGSRLTVL.

CDR3 in amino acids: CASSLWTQAITTDTQYF. The CDR3 nucleotides are TGTGCCAGCAGTTTATGGACCCAGGCGATAACCACAGATACGCAGTATTTT. The chain uses TRBV28 and TRBJ2-3; no clear D gene. Looked up from germline, CDR1 is MDHEN and CDR2 is SYDVKM. Trimming pared 0 bases from V and 2 bases from J, leaving 15 bases between. The CDR3 runs 17 residues.

This sequence joins TRBV28 and TRBJ1-3, with D unclear. In germline, CDR1 is MDHEN, CDR2 SYDVKM. This CDR3 is built from 16 residues. Deletions cut 2 bases from V and 2 bases from J, with 13 bases between. The chain's CDR3 is CASSLGRHNAGNTIYF. The CDR3 DNA reads as TGTGCCAGCAGTTTAGGCAGGCATAACGCTGGAAACACCATATATTTT.

The chain has TRBV6-4 and TRBJ1-4; the match to TRBD1 covers 7 bases. This CDR3 region has 15 residues. Trimming removed 3 bases from V and 6 bases from J; junction bases left unmatched: 7. The germline V gene has CDR1 MRHNA and CDR2 SNTAGT. CDR3 nucleotides: TGTGCCAGCAGTGAAAGACAGGGCCGGTATGAAAAACTGTTTTTT. Residues: CASSERQGRYEKLFF.

The chain employs TRBV5-1 and TRBJ2-5; the D is unclear. The V gene lost 4 bases and the J gene lost 5 bases, with 6 bases spanning the gap. The CDR3 extends over 11 amino acids. CDR1 is SGHRS, CDR2 YFSETQ, per germline. CDR3 protein: CASSASETQYF. In DNA, the CDR3 is TGCGCCAGCAGCGCGTCGGAGACCCAGTACTTC. Full variable domain (missing parts from reference TRBV5-1 and TRBJ2-5): KAGVTQTPRYLIKTRGQQVTLSCSPISGHRSVSWYQQTPGQGLQFLFEYFSETQRNKGNFPGRFSGRQFSNSRSEMNVSTLELGDSALYLCASSASETQYFGPGTRLLVL.

Only one count was recorded for this clone. The chain links TRBV19 to TRBJ2-1; possibly TRBD2 for D (6 bases). CDR1 is LNHDA, CDR2 SQIVND, per germline (reference sequence). V was trimmed by 10 bases and J by 8 bases, leaving 6 bases between them. CDR3 length: 9 amino acids. CDR3 DNA sequence: TGTGCCATAGCGGATGAGCAGTTCTTC. Protein product: CAIADEQFF.

This clone was observed at least ten times. V is TRBV3-1 (or the pseudogene TRBV3-2) and J is TRBJ1-1; D is uncertain. The CDR3 contains 15 residues. Trimming stripped 0 bases from V and 8 bases from J, with 16 bases between. Germline V gives CDR1 LGHDT, CDR2 YNNKEL (reference sequence). The CDR3 here is CASSQDPRKGPEAFF. In DNA form, the CDR3 reads TGTGCCAGCAGCCAAGATCCTAGAAAAGGCCCCGAAGCTTTCTTT.

The V and J genes are TRBV2 and TRBJ1-3; the match to TRBD1 covers 9 bases. From germline, CDR1 is SNHLY and CDR2 FYNNEI. This CDR3 contains 15 residues. With 5 bases clipped from V and 2 bases from J, the junction kept 4 bases outside the gene matches. For the CDR3, the DNA is TGTGCCAGCAGTTCCGGACAGGGGACTGGAAACACCATATATTTT. This codes for CASSSGQGTGNTIYF. The full variable domain, with the rest looked up from reference TRBV2 and TRBJ1-3, is EPEVTQTPSHQVTQMGQEVILRCVPISNHLYFYWYRQILGQKVEFLVSFYNNEISEKSEIFDDQFSVERPDGSNFTLKIRSTKLEDSAMYFCASSSGQGTGNTIYFGEGSWLTVV.

This chain links TRBV7-2 with TRBJ1-1, with D possibly matching TRBD1 (5 bases). Germline CDR1 is SGHTA and CDR2 is FQGNSA. V was shortened by 2 bases and J by 0 bases, with 10 bases between the two germline ends. This CDR3 comprises 15 residues. The CDR3 sequence is CASSLRAGLNTEAFF. CDR3 nucleotide sequence: TGTGCCAGCAGCTTAAGGGCAGGGTTGAACACTGAAGCTTTCTTT.

J is TRBJ1-5 and V is TRBV12-3 or TRBV12-4; D gene uncertain. CDR3 size: 12 residues. V lost 3 bases, J lost 7 bases, and 7 bases lay in between. In nucleotides, the CDR3 is TGTGCCAGCAGTTTCGGGTTGCAGCCCCAGCATTTT. It specifies CASSFGLQPQHF.

This clone was detected only once. The chain recombines TRBV7-2 with TRBJ2-1; weak D call: TRBD1 (5 bases). The V gene's germline CDR1 is SGHTA and CDR2 FQGNSA. The CDR3 is made up of 15 amino acids. Trimming cost V 1 base and J 0 bases, with 7 bases left between them. CDR3 protein: CASSLETASYNEQFF. DNA of the CDR3: TGTGCCAGCAGCTTAGAGACAGCCTCCTACAATGAGCAGTTCTTC.

Remarks on this clone: The junction differs from germline at one of its ends, possibly a read error. The V and J genes are TRBV20-1 and TRBJ2-7; 10 bases agree with TRBD1. Germline V gene sequence: CDR1 DFQATT, CDR2 SNEGSKA (reference sequence). CDR3 length: 10 amino acids. CDR3 nucleotides: TGTAGGACAGGGGGCTACGAGCAGTACTTC. Encoded protein: CRTGGYEQYF.

The chain is built from TRBV7-2 and TRBJ1-6; D is unclear. V was clipped by 1 base and J by 7 bases, with 11 bases between them. This CDR3 is built from 15 residues. Germline V gives CDR1 SGHTA, CDR2 FQGNSA. CDR3 protein: CASSLGRGPNSPLHF. Here the CDR3 DNA reads TGTGCCAGCAGCTTAGGGAGAGGCCCGAATTCACCCCTCCACTTT.

The rearrangement joins TRBV4-2 to TRBJ2-1, with 9 positions matching TRBD2. Germline CDR1 is LGHNA and CDR2 is YNFKEQ. The CDR3 has 19 amino acids. V dropped 1 base and J dropped 3; count of bases not matched to a gene: 13. Written as DNA, the CDR3 is TGTGCCAGCAGCCAAGGGGCGGGAGGGGAGATGATGGGCTACAATGAGCAGTTCTTC. This sequence encodes CASSQGAGGEMMGYNEQFF.

V usage is TRBV28 and J usage is TRBJ1-2; 10 bases are a match to TRBD1. V was clipped by 8 bases and J by 3 bases; unmatched bases: 3. Looked up from germline, CDR1 is MDHEN and CDR2 is SYDVKM. The CDR3 is made up of 13 amino acids. DNA for the CDR3: TGTGCCAGCGGTGGACAGGGGGACTATGGCTACACCTTC. Translating gives CASGGQGDYGYTF.

The CDR3 loop is CASSPTGADYEQYF. In DNA, the CDR3 is TGTGCCAGCTCACCGACAGGGGCGGACTACGAGCAGTACTTC. This chain uses TRBV18 with TRBJ2-7, with TRBD1 matching 8 bases. V shed 3 bases, J shed 3 bases, and the junction held 4 bases outside the gene matches. Germline V gene lookup returns CDR1 KGHSH and CDR2 LQKENI. This CDR3 is built from 14 residues.

The gene calls are TRBV10-3 and TRBJ2-1; possibly TRBD1 for D (6 bases). CDR3 length: 17 residues. V was clipped by 6 bases and J by 4 bases, with 22 bases between them. CDR1 is ENHRY, CDR2 SYGVKD, per germline. CDR3 protein: CAIRGGTPKGGYNEQFF. The CDR3 DNA sequence: TGTGCCATCAGAGGTGGGACCCCAAAAGGGGGTTACAATGAGCAGTTCTTC.

This clone has a single count. The chain joins TRBV19 to TRBJ2-3; D is uncertain. The germline V gene has CDR1 LNHDA and CDR2 SQIVND (reference sequence). The V gene lost 7 bases and the J gene lost 0 bases, with 14 bases spanning the gap. The length of the CDR3 is 15 residues. The CDR3 region has the DNA TGTGCCAGTAAGAGCTGGCGGAGCAGCACAGATACGCAGTATTTT. Protein sequence: CASKSWRSSTDTQYF.

The CDR3 DNA is TGTGCCAGCAGCCAAGACCGTCCCGGGACAGGTTCGGCTGGAAACACCATATATTTT. Encoded protein: CASSQDRPGTGSAGNTIYF. V and J are TRBV4-2 and TRBJ1-3; 8 nucleotides agree with TRBD1. Germline loops: CDR1 LGHNA, CDR2 YNFKEQ. The CDR3 runs to 19 residues. V gave up 0 bases and J gave up 2 bases; unmatched junction bases: 12.

The V gene is TRBV5-1, the J gene TRBJ2-7, with 8 nucleotides matching TRBD1. The germline CDR1 and CDR2 sequences are SGHRS and YFSETQ. This CDR3 contains 17 residues. V dropped 2 bases and J dropped 1; count of bases not matched to a gene: 11. The CDR3 sequence: CASSFGVSGQGSYEQYF. The CDR3 nucleotides read TGCGCCAGCAGCTTTGGGGTATCCGGACAGGGATCCTACGAGCAGTACTTC.